The 7 T cell receptor beta chains reported below all come from one sample, sequenced in a study of T-cell reconstitution after alpha-beta-depleted transplantation in children. Unique molecular identifiers were built into the TCRbeta library. Each CDR3 protein gets one entry after TCRdb re-called the PCR reads with MiXCR. The sample lists some 500,000 distinct CDR3 sequences; around 18% were seen once. Sample: PBMCs from the stem cell graft donor, taken from the stem cell graft. The source is a human donor who donated a stem cell graft to a child with acute lymphoblastic leukemia.

The chain has TRBV7-7 and TRBJ2-1; 8 bases match TRBD2. The CDR3 runs to 15 residues. The V segment lost 5 bases and the J segment 3 bases; nucleotides outside the gene matches: 6. Germline V gene lookup returns CDR1 SSHAT and CDR2 FNYEAQ (reference sequence). Written as DNA, the CDR3 is TGTGCCAGCAGCCTGAGACTAGCGAACTACAATGAGCAGTTCTTC. As protein: CASSLRLANYNEQFF.

A few counts support this clonotype. The V call is TRBV20-1, the J call TRBJ2-2; D assignment may be TRBD1 or TRBD2 (5 bases each). V was clipped by 6 bases and J by 5 bases, with 10 bases between them. This CDR3 is 12 amino acids long. Germline V gene sequence: CDR1 DFQATT, CDR2 SNEGSKA (reference sequence). The CDR3 nucleotides are TGCAGTGCAGACGAGGGGACCGGGGAGCTGTTTTTT. Translated: CSADEGTGELFF.

In this sample, this clonotype turned up many times. DNA for the CDR3: TGTGCCAGCAGTCCCGGACAGGGGCTCTATGGCTACACCTTC. Its translation is CASSPGQGLYGYTF. The chain uses TRBV27 and TRBJ1-2; 9 positions agree with TRBD1. The CDR3 loop spans 14 amino acids. V lost 5 bases to trimming and J lost 4 bases; unmatched junction nucleotides: 5. Germline-derived CDR1 and CDR2 are MNHEY and SMNVEV (reference sequence).

Here the CDR3 reads CASSEAGTSGRYEQYF. CDR3 bases: TGTGCCAGCAGTGAAGCGGGGACTAGCGGGAGGTACGAGCAGTACTTC. This rearrangement joins TRBV6-1 to TRBJ2-7; 15 nucleotides match TRBD2. After removal of 0 bases from V and 4 bases from J, the junction contained 1 base not matched to a gene. The germline V gene encodes CDR1 MNHNS and CDR2 SASEGT. The CDR3 length is 16 residues.

This clonotype showed up just a few times. The gene calls are TRBV7-3 and TRBJ2-5, with unresolved D. Trimming cost V 0 bases and J 0 bases, with 11 bases left between them. Germline loops: CDR1 SGHTA, CDR2 FQGTGA. CDR3 size: 16 residues. CDR3 nucleotide sequence: TGTGCCAGCAGCTTAACAGGAGCAAAGTACCAAGAGACCCAGTACTTC. Its translation: CASSLTGAKYQETQYF. The entire variable domain, with the rest obtained from reference TRBV7-3 and TRBJ2-5, is as follows: GAGVSQTPSNKVTEKGKYVELRCDPISGHTALYWYRQSLGQGPEFLIYFQGTGAADDSGLPNDRFFAVRPEGSVSTLKIQRTERGDSAVYLCASSLTGAKYQETQYFGPGTRLLVL.

This clonotype came up a few times. The rearrangement links TRBV10-3 to TRBJ2-3; either TRBD1 or TRBD2 may fit D (5 bases each). The V end was cut by 7 bases, the J end by 2 bases, with 10 bases between. Germline V CDR1 and CDR2: ENHRY, SYGVKD. The CDR3 is made up of 13 amino acids. CDR3 loop: CAINRGPTDTQYF. In DNA form, the CDR3 reads TGTGCCATCAACCGGGGCCCCACAGATACGCAGTATTTT.

The rearrangement uses TRBV12-3 or TRBV12-4 and TRBJ2-6; 10 nucleotides match TRBD2. V lost 5 bases and J lost 0; bases outside the gene matches: 4. This CDR3 contains 17 residues. The CDR3 sequence is CASSTLAGASGANVLTF. CDR3 nucleotide sequence: TGTGCCAGCAGTACTCTAGCGGGAGCCTCTGGGGCCAACGTCCTGACTTTC.